This T cell receptor (beta chain) originates from a study of blood T cell repertoires in COVID-19. Study-wide background: From the United States, Italy and Spain came samples of acute and convalescent COVID-19. T cells, B-cell-depleted T cells, or PBMCs provided the cDNA or gDNA that served as material.

The CDR3 spans 13 residues. The V gene's germline CDR1 is SGHRS and CDR2 YFSETQ. Trimming took 4 bases from V and 4 from J; bases not matched to a gene: 3. TCRdb keeps only in-frame clones here, not all; method: immunoSEQ multiplex PCR. This sample carries just over 250,000 clones, 80% to 90% of them seen once, and the ten largest clones take 9.5% to 13%. Seattle's enrolled individuals joined amid active infection and were then monitored longitudinally. The sequence was obtained from a woman aged 70-85 years with COVID-19, enrolled during active disease. The sample taken for sequencing was peripheral blood. This chain joins TRBV5-1 and TRBJ1-2; 8 positions agree with TRBD1. CDR3 bases: TGCGCCAGCAGCCCGGACAGGGTCTATGGCTACACCTTC. This sequence encodes CASSPDRVYGYTF.